Listed here are 26 T cell receptor beta chains from one sample, sequenced in a study of neurological immune-mediated disorders. TCRdb re-called the 5' RACE reads through MiXCR, storing one row per CDR3 protein. The sample gives roughly 70,000 distinct CDR3 sequences, roughly 4.9% of which show up once; 2% to 2.5% is in the top ten. Specimen: PBMCs. The source of these receptors is a woman between 65 and 79 years old with multiple sclerosis.

This clonotype came up many times. J is TRBJ1-1 and V is TRBV5-6; 8 nucleotides line up with TRBD1. The CDR3 has 14 amino acids. Germline values: CDR1 SGHDT, CDR2 YYEEEE. V lost 4 bases, J lost 7 bases, and 9 bases stayed unmatched. This CDR3 reads CASSRGQGRGEAFF. The CDR3 coding sequence is TGTGCCAGCAGCCGCGGACAGGGACGGGGTGAAGCTTTCTTT.

This clonotype was picked up many times. The V gene is TRBV10-3, the J gene TRBJ2-5; D possibly corresponds to TRBD1 (6 bases). Germline V gives CDR1 ENHRY, CDR2 SYGVKD. Trimming shortened V by 6 bases and J by 3 bases, and 11 bases separated the two germline ends. The CDR3 is 13 amino acids. In DNA form, the CDR3 reads TGTGCCATCAGCGAGGGACAAGAAGAGACCCAGTACTTC. Translating gives CAISEGQEETQYF.

This clonotype was seen at least ten times. The chain links TRBV20-1 to TRBJ2-7, with 9 bases matching TRBD2. Germline CDR1 reads DFQATT; CDR2 reads SNEGSKA (reference sequence). V shed 3 bases, J shed 6 bases, and the junction held 9 bases outside the gene matches. The CDR3 runs 14 residues. CDR3 residues: CSASLGGGRGEQYF. As DNA, the CDR3 is TGCAGTGCTAGTCTAGGTGGCGGGAGGGGCGAGCAGTACTTC.

This clonotype was found many times. The chain has TRBV11-2 and TRBJ1-2; no firm D call. The V gene's germline CDR1 is SGHAT and CDR2 FQNNGV. This CDR3 region has 15 residues. The ends were cut back, 6 bases at V and 0 bases at J, with 14 bases in the middle. The chain's CDR3 is CASRGSGNSNYGYTF. The CDR3 DNA follows: TGTGCCAGCAGGGGAAGTGGGAATTCTAACTATGGCTACACCTTC. Combining the CDR3 with reference TRBV11-2 and TRBJ1-2 gives the whole variable domain EAGVAQSPRYKIIEKRQSVAFWCNPISGHATLYWYQQILGQGPKLLIQFQNNGVVDDSQLPKDRFSAERLKGVDSTLKIQPAKLEDSAVYLCASRGSGNSNYGYTFGSGTRLTVV.

This clonotype has ten or more counts. The chain couples TRBV20-1 to TRBJ2-1, with TRBD2 identical over 11 bases. J lost 0 bases, V lost 5 bases, and 6 bases had no gene match. Germline V gene lookup returns CDR1 DFQATT and CDR2 SNEGSKA (reference sequence). This CDR3 is 16 amino acids long. CDR3 in amino acids: CSAYPLAGGSYNEQFF. For the CDR3, the DNA is TGCAGTGCTTATCCGCTAGCGGGAGGCTCCTACAATGAGCAGTTCTTC.

This clonotype was seen a handful of times. The J gene is TRBJ1-1, the V gene TRBV19; D is undetermined. Germline V gene sequence: CDR1 LNHDA, CDR2 SQIVND (reference sequence). The CDR3 is 13 residues long. V was shortened by 6 bases and J by 5 bases, with 13 bases between the two germline ends. The CDR3 is CASSPLAVTEAFF. The CDR3 DNA sequence: TGTGCCAGTAGCCCCTTGGCGGTTACTGAAGCTTTCTTT.

The chain joins TRBV15 to TRBJ2-7; D is undetermined. This CDR3 spans 15 amino acids. Germline V gene lookup returns CDR1 LNHNV and CDR2 YYDKDF (reference sequence). V was trimmed by 0 bases and J by 3 bases, leaving 12 bases between them. Here the CDR3 reads CATSRDAGIRYEQYF. The CDR3 DNA reads TGTGCCACCAGCAGAGATGCTGGGATACGCTACGAGCAGTACTTC.

This clonotype was counted ten times or more. This chain connects TRBV5-1 to TRBJ2-1; 10 bases are shared with TRBD2. V lost 2 bases to trimming and J lost 3 bases; unmatched junction nucleotides: 8. The CDR3 runs to 17 residues. Germline V gene sequence: CDR1 SGHRS, CDR2 YFSETQ. CDR3 nucleotides: TGCGCCAGCAGCTTTCGGGAACTAGCGGGATTCTACAATGAGCAGTTCTTC. Its protein is CASSFRELAGFYNEQFF. Filled out from reference TRBV5-1 and TRBJ2-1, the complete variable domain reads KAGVTQTPRYLIKTRGQQVTLSCSPISGHRSVSWYQQTPGQGLQFLFEYFSETQRNKGNFPGRFSGRQFSNSRSEMNVSTLELGDSALYLCASSFRELAGFYNEQFFGPGTRLTVL.

In its sample, this clonotype was seen many times. V usage is TRBV11-2 and J usage is TRBJ2-1, with a weak D call TRBD2 (6 bases). The V gene's germline CDR1 is SGHAT and CDR2 FQNNGV. The CDR3 length is 15 residues. The ends were cut back, 5 bases at V and 5 bases at J, with 16 bases in the middle. The CDR3 loop reads CASSLLANQNNEQFF. CDR3 nucleotide sequence: TGTGCCAGCAGCCTCCTAGCGAACCAAAACAATGAGCAGTTCTTC.

A remark on this clonotype: At one end the junction does not follow the germline gene, possibly because of a read error. The genes are TRBV20-1 and TRBJ2-3; 9 nucleotides agree with TRBD2. CDR3 size: 14 residues. In germline, CDR1 is DFQATT, CDR2 SNEGSKA (reference sequence). In DNA, the CDR3 is TGCAGTGCCAGAGGTCTAGCGGGATCAGATACGCAGTATTTT. Translated: CSARGLAGSDTQYF.

This clonotype was detected ten times or more. This sequence joins TRBV5-1 and TRBJ2-5; 11 bases align to TRBD2. V lost 2 bases and J lost 7; bases outside the gene matches: 4. Germline CDR1 SGHRS, CDR2 YFSETQ. The CDR3 is 14 amino acids. CDR3 in DNA: TGCGCCAGCAGCTTTACGACTAGCGGGACGACCCAGTACTTC. Its protein product is CASSFTTSGTTQYF.

This chain connects TRBV10-3 to TRBJ1-5; a possible D gene is TRBD1 (5 bases). Trimming removed 6 bases from V and 2 bases from J, with 8 bases in between. This CDR3 is built from 13 residues. The germline V gene encodes CDR1 ENHRY and CDR2 SYGVKD. The CDR3 spells CAISPTGNQPQHF. The CDR3 coding sequence is TGTGCCATCAGCCCGACAGGCAATCAGCCCCAGCATTTT.

The table lists this clonotype with many counts. This sequence joins TRBV5-1 and TRBJ2-3; D is ambiguous. The V end lost 1 base, the J end lost 6 bases, and 9 bases lay between the germline ends. Per germline, CDR1 SGHRS and CDR2 YFSETQ. The CDR3 is 13 amino acids. The CDR3 DNA reads TGCGCCAGCAGCTTGACCCCAATTGATACGCAGTATTTT. This codes for CASSLTPIDTQYF. Full variable domain (missing parts from reference TRBV5-1 and TRBJ2-3): KAGVTQTPRYLIKTRGQQVTLSCSPISGHRSVSWYQQTPGQGLQFLFEYFSETQRNKGNFPGRFSGRQFSNSRSEMNVSTLELGDSALYLCASSLTPIDTQYFGPGTRLTVL.

This clonotype was recorded many times. The chain carries TRBV15 and TRBJ2-2, with D unclear. V shed 0 bases and J shed 1 base, with 6 bases lying between them. The CDR3 sequence is 15 residues long. Germline V gives CDR1 LNHNV, CDR2 YYDKDF (reference sequence). CDR3 protein: CATSRDLWNTGELFF. The CDR3 region has the DNA TGTGCCACCAGCAGAGATCTTTGGAACACCGGGGAGCTGTTTTTT.

This clonotype was found many times. The gene calls are TRBV7-2 and TRBJ1-1; D is unresolved. The V end lost 0 bases, the J end lost 6 bases, and 14 bases lay between the germline ends. The CDR3 spans 15 residues. Germline-derived CDR1 and CDR2 are SGHTA and FQGNSA. Here the CDR3 DNA reads TGTGCCAGCAGCTTAGCCACAGCAGCCACCGCTGAAGCTTTCTTT. It translates to CASSLATAATAEAFF.

This clonotype has ten or more counts. CDR3 in amino acids: CASSRGLAGTQETQYF. CDR3 coding DNA: TGTGCCAGCAGCCGCGGACTAGCGGGCACCCAAGAGACCCAGTACTTC. This chain connects TRBV3-1 to TRBJ2-5; 11 nucleotides align to TRBD2. Trimming at V came to 4 bases and at J to 1 base, leaving 5 bases not matched to a gene. The germline V gene has CDR1 LGHDT and CDR2 YNNKEL (reference sequence). This CDR3 has 16 residues.

By proportion, this clonotype is medium-sized. The V gene is TRBV5-1, the J gene TRBJ2-1; 7 bases map to TRBD2. The CDR3 totals 14 residues. Trimming removed 7 bases from V and 4 bases from J; junction bases left unmatched: 8. Germline V gives CDR1 SGHRS, CDR2 YFSETQ. The CDR3 is CASANSGPYNEQFF. In nucleotides, the CDR3 is TGCGCCAGCGCAAATAGCGGGCCGTACAATGAGCAGTTCTTC.

This clonotype was recorded many times. This chain uses TRBV5-6 with TRBJ1-1, with D unclear. Germline values: CDR1 SGHDT, CDR2 YYEEEE. CDR3 length equals 14 residues. V was shortened by 5 bases and J by 4 bases, with 15 bases between the two germline ends. The CDR3 region has the DNA TGTGCCAGCAGGGAGTGGGGTGTACGCACTGAAGCTTTCTTT. This encodes CASREWGVRTEAFF.

This clonotype was seen ten or more times. This sequence joins TRBV20-1 and TRBJ2-7; TRBD1 agrees at 10 bases. The CDR3 is 15 residues long. V gave up 5 bases and J gave up 3 bases; unmatched junction bases: 10. Germline lookup yields CDR1 DFQATT and CDR2 SNEGSKA (reference sequence). CDR3 region: CSAETRGQGRYEQYF. CDR3 nucleotide sequence: TGCAGTGCTGAGACCCGGGGACAGGGGCGCTACGAGCAGTACTTC.

This clonotype was recorded at least ten times. The rearrangement joins TRBV4-3 to TRBJ1-5; no clear D gene. Germline V CDR1 and CDR2: LGHNA, YSLEER. The CDR3 is made up of 15 amino acids. V was cut by 1 base and J by 7 bases, with 14 bases left in between. DNA of the CDR3: TGCGCCAGCAGCCAAGTGAACAGACCGGAGCAGCCCCAGCATTTT. Translating gives CASSQVNRPEQPQHF.

This clonotype was detected many times. V usage is TRBV2 and J usage is TRBJ1-5; 9 bases match TRBD1. From germline, CDR1 is SNHLY and CDR2 FYNNEI. The CDR3 runs 14 residues. The ends lost 6 bases at V and 5 bases at J; junction bases unmatched: 5. CDR3 sequence reads: CASRVDRGDQPQHF. The CDR3 nucleotides read TGTGCCAGCAGGGTTGACAGGGGGGATCAGCCCCAGCATTTT. The full variable domain, completed using reference TRBV2 and TRBJ1-5, is EPEVTQTPSHQVTQMGQEVILRCVPISNHLYFYWYRQILGQKVEFLVSFYNNEISEKSEIFDDQFSVERPDGSNFTLKIRSTKLEDSAMYFCASRVDRGDQPQHFGDGTRLSIL.

This clonotype was picked up many times. The CDR3 DNA sequence: TGTGCCAGCAGTTTACGCACGAACACTGAAGCTTTCTTT. It specifies CASSLRTNTEAFF. This chain uses TRBV12-3 or TRBV12-4 with TRBJ1-1; D unresolved. V was clipped by 2 bases and J by 1 base, with 5 bases between them. The CDR3 is 13 amino acids.

This chain joins TRBV7-6 and TRBJ2-1; 11 positions match TRBD2. Germline values: CDR1 SGHVS, CDR2 FNYEAQ. This CDR3 has 17 amino acids. V lost 4 bases and J lost 9; bases outside the gene matches: 14. Here the CDR3 reads CASSSLSGRARGSEQFF. For the CDR3, the DNA is TGTGCCAGCAGCTCCCTTAGCGGGAGGGCCCGAGGAAGTGAGCAGTTCTTC. The complete variable domain, with remaining parts taken from reference TRBV7-6 and TRBJ2-1, reads GAGVSQSPRYKVTKRGQDVALRCDPISGHVSLYWYRQALGQGPEFLTYFNYEAQQDKSGLPNDRFSAERPEGSISTLTIQRTEQRDSAMYRCASSSLSGRARGSEQFFGPGTRLTVL.

This clonotype was recorded many times. The chain uses TRBV10-3 and TRBJ2-5; 7 bases line up with TRBD1. The V gene's germline CDR1 is ENHRY and CDR2 SYGVKD. CDR3 length: 13 amino acids. The ends lost 4 bases at V and 4 bases at J; junction bases unmatched: 3. CDR3 DNA sequence: TGTGCCATCAGTGGAGGGACAGCAGAGACCCAGTACTTC. It translates to CAISGGTAETQYF.

There are many counts of this clonotype. The J gene is TRBJ2-2, the V gene TRBV24-1; possible D gene TRBD1, 6 bases. The V gene lost 3 bases and the J gene lost 1 base, with 8 bases spanning the gap. The CDR3 covers 15 residues. In germline, CDR1 is KGHDR, CDR2 SFDVKD. Here the CDR3 DNA reads TGTGCCACCAGTGATACAGGGCGGAACACCGGGGAGCTGTTTTTT. Its translation: CATSDTGRNTGELFF.

The rearrangement uses TRBV6-6 and TRBJ2-1, with D possibly called TRBD1 or TRBD2 (5 bases each). The germline V and J ends were trimmed by 7 bases and 6 bases, with 13 bases remaining between them. This CDR3 comprises 13 residues. CDR1 is MNHNY, CDR2 SVGAGI, per germline (reference sequence). The CDR3: CASIPGRTNEQFF. The CDR3 DNA is TGTGCCAGCATCCCGGGACGGACCAATGAGCAGTTCTTC.